One T cell receptor (beta chain) is described in this entry. Its specificity is not known. This specimen belongs to a study of T cell responses to AZD1222 COVID-19 vaccine. Study results and caveats: Baseline seropositivity characterized only a handful of AZD1222 recipients. Reportedly, nearly half the spike-specific TCRs target unmutated variant regions.

Germline V gene sequence: CDR1 SGHRS, CDR2 YFSETQ. The CDR3 length is 15 residues. Deletions cut 3 bases from V and 2 bases from J, with 14 bases between. Sequencing used immunoSEQ multiplex PCR; TCRdb keeps in-frame clones, though not all of them. The table shows about 150,000 clones, with approximately 90% occurring only once. This clonotype was sampled from an adult in good health. The chain combines TRBV5-1 with TRBJ1-2; the D is unclear. Sequences were derived from peripheral blood, sampled on day 0 of AZD1222 vaccination. CDR3 loop: CASSWAEAPNYGYTF. The CDR3 DNA is TGCGCCAGCAGCTGGGCTGAGGCGCCGAACTATGGCTACACCTTC.